This T cell receptor beta chain was recovered during a study of vaccination effects on CD4 cells after COVID-19. With the ViraFEST assay, the study expanded antigen-specific CD4+ T cells using viral peptide pools, then sequenced them. Isolating CD4+ T cells followed more than eight days of culture. The participants, recipients of two vaccine doses, got either BNT162b2 or mRNA-1273. The repertoire was sequenced with immunoSEQ multiplex PCR; TCRdb's copy has only in-frame clones and lacks some. The sample shows around 29,000 clones, roughly 71% of them seen only once. With respect to this clone: The antigen is not known.

The V end lost 2 bases, the J end lost 4 bases, and 11 bases lay between the germline ends. Germline loops: CDR1 MNHNY, CDR2 SVGAGI (reference sequence). The CDR3 runs to 14 residues. The source material was CD4+ T cells from PBMCs cultured with HCoV-NL63 spike peptides, sampled after COVID-19 vaccination. The chain links TRBV6-6 to TRBJ1-2; D is uncertain. The clonotype comes from a human donor who received a COVID-19 vaccine. In DNA, the CDR3 is TGTGCCAGCAGTTACGGCAACGCAGTCTATGGCTACACCTTC. This translates into CASSYGNAVYGYTF.